What follows is one T cell receptor beta chain and its context. This receptor's antigen is unknown. No much larger clone exists at a distance of one base, and base qualities are not known. The Qiagen DNeasy kit was used to extract genomic DNA from unsorted PBMCs and from the negatively selected CD4+ and CD8+ fractions. TCR beta CDR3 regions were amplified by immunoSEQ multiplex PCR using primers annealing to V and J segments. A synthetic immune receptor repertoire was used to minimize amplification bias, and remaining bias was computationally removed after sequencing. Turning to the authors' computational methods: Repertoire diversity was quantified as the Shannon entropy index using custom Python scripts. Unsorted, CD4+ and CD8+ repertoires were analyzed separately, except in combined analyses where CD4+ and CD8+ sequences were merged in silico. Clonal expansion was defined as a frequency increase of at least 2-fold after treatment compared with C1D1, and clones undetected at baseline were assigned a pseudocount of 0.5. Singleton clones were defined as clones with 0 or 1 copy at C1D1, and non-singleton clones were defined as clones with 2 or more copies. By matching protein sequences in sorted samples from the same patient, clones expanded in unsorted samples were annotated as CD4+, CD8+ or unknown. Diversity changes from C1D1 to C4D1 were tested in paired samples using Wilcoxon tests. TCRdb holds this immuneACCESS table with in-frame rearrangements only. Some clones are missing; in checked studies, unresolved V genes explain under half, and the rest has no known cause. D and trimming were read from the DNA, whereas the V and J calls and clone size are those reported in that table. This sample has some 14,000 clones in its table, and under 90% of those were observed once. The ten biggest clones cover around 20% of the sample.

The time point label for this specimen denotes: cycle 4 day 1 (C4D1), after 6 weeks of nivolumab. Every trial patient had relapsed after autologous stem cell transplantation, and cohorts A, B and C differed in prior brentuximab vedotin exposure. CD8+ T cells were purified from thawed PBMCs by magnetic negative selection with a Miltenyi CD8+ T cell isolation kit. The trial cohort included roughly 60 patients with relapsed/refractory classical Hodgkin lymphoma, and each patient had a best overall response of complete response, partial response or progressive disease. Single-agent nivolumab was administered to trial patients in the multi-cohort phase II CheckMate 205 trial. Best overall response was determined by an independent review committee according to the 2007 International Working Group response criteria. Trial PBMCs were obtained immediately prior to nivolumab initiation (C1D1) and on therapy at cycle 2 day 1 and cycle 4 day 1. Peripheral blood was collected in 8 mL Vacutainer Cell Preparation Tubes, from which PBMCs were isolated by centrifugation and then cryopreserved. Purified CD4+ and CD8+ fractions were generated only in cases for which an additional PBMC sample was available. Magnetically labelled cells were removed on LS columns in a quadroMACS separator, and the flow-through was retained as the purified fraction.

This record comes from a study of PD-1 blockade in classical Hodgkin lymphoma (dated by TCRdb to 2020 to 2021). Notes on the research overall: Nivolumab dosing was 3 mg/kg intravenously every 2 weeks, continuing until either disease progression or unacceptable toxicity. The study used TCR beta sequencing and CyTOF to define a peripheral blood immune signature of response to PD-1 blockade in classical Hodgkin lymphoma.

Broad study findings and their caveats: By C4D1, a significant rise was seen in CD4+ TCR diversity but not in CD8+ TCR diversity (p=0.0027 vs p=0.16), and the rise was most apparent among complete responders (p=0.02). Among trial patients, those achieving complete response had baseline diversity similar to that of newly diagnosed patients, while diversity was significantly lower in partial responders and progressors. The study was limited to a single clinical trial cohort, and causes of repertoire differences, possibly disease activity or prior therapy, remained undefined. Lower diversity was seen in patients whose nivolumab began less than 1 year after ASCT, and these patients were left out of later analyses so that immune reconstitution would not confound the results. Baseline TCR diversity was reported to be lower in newly diagnosed patients than in healthy donors and to be lower still in relapsed/refractory patients.

For this chain, trimming is 5 bases at the V end and 5 bases at the J end, and the number of junction bases without a gene match is 21. CDR1 and CDR2 are drawn from the germline V gene: MDHEN, SYDVKM. Measured from the cysteine to the phenylalanine, the CDR3 is 19 residues long. The retained sequence is limited to the CDR3, 57 bases, with the frame set at the first base. This receptor chain uses TRBV28 and TRBJ2-1, with TRBD2 identical over 7 junction bases. The sequence derives from a human donor with classical Hodgkin lymphoma. Material: CD8+ T cells from blood, obtained before the fourth cycle of nivolumab. The CDR3: CASSGVLASSVEANNEQFF. The bases read TGTGCCAGCAGTGGAGTACTAGCGTCGTCGGTAGAAGCCAACAATGAGCAGTTCTTC.